This T cell receptor (beta chain) originates from a study of T cell responses to AZD1222 COVID-19 vaccine. Notes on the study in general: Baseline serology detected seropositivity in only six AZD1222 recipients.

Profiled with immunoSEQ multiplex PCR; TCRdb holds only in-frame clones, not every one. Here the sample spans approximately 200,000 clones, almost 90% being singletons. This clone turned up a few times. Its antigen is not known. The CDR3 loop spans 17 amino acids. Germline V gene sequence: CDR1 KGHSY, CDR2 FQNENV. V gave up 4 bases and J gave up 1 base, with 17 bases separating them. The material sequenced was peripheral blood, taken on day 0 of AZD1222 vaccination. The TCR sequence derives from an adult in good health. J is TRBJ1-5 and V is TRBV16; the D gene is possibly TRBD1 (5 bases). As DNA, the CDR3 is TGTGCCAGCAGCCTGATAGGTGGGGGGAGAAGCAATCAGCCCCAGCATTTT. It yields the protein CASSLIGGGRSNQPQHF. Complete variable domain (other parts from reference TRBV16 and TRBJ1-5): GEEVAQTPKHLVRGEGQKAKLYCAPIKGHSYVFWYQQVLKNEFKFLISFQNENVFDETGMPKERFSAKCLPNSPCSLEIQATKLEDSAVYFCASSLIGGGRSNQPQHFGDGTRLSIL.